These 27 T cell receptor beta chains were all obtained from the same sample, sequenced in a study of shared clonotypes between healthy human individuals. Method: immunoSEQ multiplex PCR; TCRdb's copy keeps in-frame clones and lacks some. Of a few hundred thousand clones in the sample, around 80% were seen once. The sample comprised PBMCs. Every receptor here comes from a woman in her thirties or forties in good health. Some clones in this sample may be carry-over from other donors' samples.

The chain has TRBV7-3 and TRBJ2-1; D possibly corresponds to TRBD2 (6 bases). The CDR3 covers 15 residues. The V and J ends lost 5 bases and 7 bases respectively, with 18 bases between them. Germline assignment: CDR1 SGHTA and CDR2 FQGTGA. The CDR3 DNA sequence: TGTGCCAGCAGCCCGGAGCGGGCTAGACTTAATGAGCAGTTCTTC. Translated: CASSPERARLNEQFF.

As to this clone: A single base is all that separates this from a far larger clone, so a read error is likely. The same CDR3 can be traced to other DNA sequences in this sample. This sequence joins TRBV4-3 and TRBJ2-7; perhaps TRBD2 as D (6 bases). In germline, CDR1 is LGHNA, CDR2 YSLEER. CDR3 length equals 16 residues. V was cut by 3 bases and J by 6 bases, with 21 bases left in between. CDR3 loop: CASSHGLSGLRAEQYF. The CDR3 DNA follows: TGCGCCAGCAGCCATGGATTATCGGGACTCCGGGCCGAGCAGTACTTC.

The chain has TRBV7-3 and TRBJ2-1; TRBD1 agrees at 11 bases. V shed 4 bases, J shed 7 bases, and the junction held 9 bases outside the gene matches. The germline V gene has CDR1 SGHTA and CDR2 FQGTGA. The CDR3 runs to 16 residues. The CDR3 nucleotides read TGTGCCAGCAGCTCATCTCCAGGGGACAGGGGGAATGAGCAGTTCTTC. Its protein product is CASSSSPGDRGNEQFF.

The chain combines TRBV7-2 with TRBJ1-1; D gene uncertain. V dropped 0 bases and J dropped 7 bases, with 9 bases sitting between them. Germline CDR1 and CDR2: SGHTA and FQGNSA. CDR3 length: 13 residues. CDR3 region: CASSLAEGLEAFF. Here the CDR3 DNA reads TGTGCCAGCAGCTTAGCGGAAGGACTTGAAGCTTTCTTT.

The V gene is TRBV11-2, the J gene TRBJ2-2; D uncertain. V was shortened by 6 bases and J by 3 bases, with 20 bases between the two germline ends. Germline lookup yields CDR1 SGHAT and CDR2 FQNNGV. This CDR3 is 17 amino acids long. CDR3 amino acids: CASRDRFGGVHTGELFF. In nucleotides, the CDR3 is TGTGCCAGCAGAGACCGCTTTGGCGGAGTGCACACCGGGGAGCTGTTTTTT. Using reference TRBV11-2 and TRBJ2-2 for the parts outside the CDR3, the full variable domain is EAGVAQSPRYKIIEKRQSVAFWCNPISGHATLYWYQQILGQGPKLLIQFQNNGVVDDSQLPKDRFSAERLKGVDSTLKIQPAKLEDSAVYLCASRDRFGGVHTGELFFGEGSRLTVL.

The gene calls are TRBV7-2 and TRBJ2-1; D possibly corresponds to TRBD1 (6 bases). V gave up 3 bases and J gave up 5 bases, with 14 bases separating them. This CDR3 is 15 amino acids long. The V gene's germline CDR1 is SGHTA and CDR2 FQGNSA. The CDR3, as DNA: TGTGCCAGCAGCTTTACGTCAGGGGAGCACAATGAGCAGTTCTTC. This codes for CASSFTSGEHNEQFF.

The CDR3 nucleotides read TGTGCCAGCAGTGTGGGCCAGGGGTCCCTCTATGGCTACACCTTC. This encodes CASSVGQGSLYGYTF. V usage is TRBV6-1 and J usage is TRBJ1-2; D possibly corresponds to TRBD1 (6 bases). The length of the CDR3 is 15 residues. Trimming cost V 4 bases and J 4 bases, with 16 bases left between them. Germline V gene lookup returns CDR1 MNHNS and CDR2 SASEGT.

Only a few counts were recorded for this clone. The V and J genes are TRBV5-1 and TRBJ1-5; 9 bases are a match to TRBD1. Germline-derived CDR1 and CDR2 are SGHRS and YFSETQ. J was trimmed by 1 base and V by 5 bases; bases with no gene match: 4. The CDR3 covers 15 residues. The CDR3 loop is CASRAGTGSNQPQHF. In nucleotides, the CDR3 is TGCGCCAGCAGAGCCGGGACAGGGAGCAATCAGCCCCAGCATTTT. Filled out from reference TRBV5-1 and TRBJ1-5, the complete variable domain reads KAGVTQTPRYLIKTRGQQVTLSCSPISGHRSVSWYQQTPGQGLQFLFEYFSETQRNKGNFPGRFSGRQFSNSRSEMNVSTLELGDSALYLCASRAGTGSNQPQHFGDGTRLSIL.

The V call is TRBV19, the J call TRBJ2-1; TRBD1 aligns across 9 bases. The V gene's germline CDR1 is LNHDA and CDR2 SQIVND (reference sequence). CDR3 length equals 14 residues. The junction had 13 bases not matched to a gene; V was cut back by 10 bases and J by 9 bases. This CDR3 is CATLDLTGGGEQFF. The CDR3 DNA sequence: TGTGCCACCCTAGACCTGACAGGGGGGGGTGAGCAGTTCTTC.

A word on this clone: This could be a read error, since a much larger clone is one nucleotide away. The chain links TRBV19 to TRBJ1-2; possible D gene TRBD1, 6 bases. From germline, CDR1 is LNHDA and CDR2 SQIVND (reference sequence). The CDR3 contains 14 residues. The ends were cut back, 6 bases at V and 3 bases at J, with 14 bases in the middle. The CDR3 loop is CASRRGGVDYGYTF. The CDR3 nucleotides read TGTGCCAGTAGGCGTGGGGGCGTGGACTATGGCTACACCTTC.

CDR3 nucleotide sequence: TGTGCCTGGATCATAGGGGCCTCTGGCTACACCTTC. Translating gives CAWIIGASGYTF. The chain uses TRBV30 and TRBJ1-2, with D possibly TRBD1 on 5 matching bases. CDR3 size: 12 residues. Trimming stripped 4 bases from V and 7 bases from J, with 13 bases between. Germline CDR1 reads GTSNPN; CDR2 reads SVGIG (reference sequence).

The chain joins TRBV2 to TRBJ1-4; no definite D call. V gave up 5 bases and J gave up 1 base, with 8 bases separating them. The CDR3 length is 14 residues. Germline assignment: CDR1 SNHLY and CDR2 FYNNEI. The CDR3 bases are TGTGCCAGCAGTCGGGAATTAACTAATGAAAAACTGTTTTTT. This encodes CASSRELTNEKLFF.

Many counts were recorded for this clone. Different DNA sequences within this sample yield the same CDR3. The V and J genes are TRBV5-1 and TRBJ2-7; tentative D call: TRBD2 (6 bases). Per the germline V gene, CDR1 is SGHRS and CDR2 is YFSETQ. The V end was cut by 3 bases, the J end by 2 bases, with 9 bases between. This CDR3 spans 13 amino acids. The CDR3 DNA reads as TGCGCCAGCAGCTCGGGACTCACCTACGAGCAGTACTTC. Encoded protein: CASSSGLTYEQYF.

About this clone itself: With a far larger clone one base away, a read error is the likely cause. The CDR3 region is CASGQDEGQGVDEQYF. The CDR3 region has the DNA TGTGCCAGCGGCCAAGACGAGGGGCAGGGCGTCGACGAGCAGTACTTC. The V gene is TRBV4-2, the J gene TRBJ2-7; D possibly matches TRBD1 or TRBD2 (5 bases each). The germline CDR1 and CDR2 sequences are LGHNA and YNFKEQ. This CDR3 comprises 16 residues.

At least ten counts were recorded for this clone. J is TRBJ2-1 and V is TRBV28; 8 nucleotides align to TRBD2. V lost 5 bases and J lost 2; bases outside the gene matches: 20. This CDR3 contains 20 residues. CDR1 is MDHEN, CDR2 SYDVKM, per germline. The CDR3 spells CASSPGLVGTSYSPYNEQFF. The DNA for the CDR3 is TGTGCCAGCAGTCCGGGGCTCGTTGGGACTAGTTATTCCCCCTACAATGAGCAGTTCTTC.

There are a few counts of this clone. The rearrangement links TRBV5-1 to TRBJ2-7; D ambiguous. V was cut by 0 bases and J by 3 bases, with 10 bases left in between. Germline CDR1 SGHRS, CDR2 YFSETQ. This CDR3 has 14 residues. The CDR3 is CASSLDLQYYEQYF. CDR3 bases: TGCGCCAGCAGCTTGGATTTGCAGTACTACGAGCAGTACTTC.

The genes are TRBV7-9 and TRBJ2-3; 7 positions match TRBD1. V lost 5 bases, J lost 10 bases, and 12 bases stayed unmatched. This CDR3 is built from 14 residues. The V gene's germline CDR1 is SEHNR and CDR2 FQNEAQ (reference sequence). The chain's CDR3 is CASSHSRGRYAQYF. CDR3 sequence (DNA): TGTGCCAGCAGCCACAGCAGGGGGAGATACGCGCAGTATTTT.

Concerning this clone: A much bigger clone sits one base away, suggesting this may be a read error. This sample also contains other DNA sequences that code for the same CDR3. The chain combines TRBV7-3 with TRBJ2-7; 9 bases fit TRBD1. This CDR3 is 14 amino acids long. The V gene's germline CDR1 is SGHTA and CDR2 FQGTGA. The V segment lost 5 bases and the J segment 2 bases; nucleotides outside the gene matches: 4. The DNA of the CDR3 is TGTGCCAGCAGCCCCGGGACAGGGCCCTACGAGCAGTACTTC. It translates to CASSPGTGPYEQYF.

The CDR3 bases are TGTGCCAGCAGAGAGAAGACAGGGGTTGGCAATGAGCAGTTCTTC. Its translation: CASREKTGVGNEQFF. The chain carries TRBV2 and TRBJ2-1, with 8 bases matching TRBD1. This CDR3 contains 15 residues. With V trimmed by 6 bases and J by 6 bases, 10 bases remained unmatched. The germline CDR1 and CDR2 sequences are SNHLY and FYNNEI.

CDR3: CASSGPSGRDNEQFF. In DNA, the CDR3 is TGTGCCAGCAGTGGACCTAGCGGGAGGGACAATGAGCAGTTCTTC. The chain combines TRBV2 with TRBJ2-1; 12 nucleotides match TRBD2. This CDR3 contains 15 residues. CDR1 SNHLY and CDR2 FYNNEI come from the germline V gene. Trimming cost V 4 bases and J 5 bases; bases outside gene matches: 3.

The rearrangement joins TRBV5-1 to TRBJ2-7; no definite D call. The CDR3 has 15 amino acids. CDR1 is SGHRS and CDR2 is YFSETQ in the germline V gene. Trimming shortened V by 1 base and J by 1 base, and 12 bases separated the two germline ends. The CDR3 protein is CASSLNVGRSYEQYF. CDR3 bases: TGCGCCAGCAGCTTGAACGTAGGCCGATCCTACGAGCAGTACTTC.

This clone was seen just once. The V and J genes are TRBV14 and TRBJ2-7, with 8 bases fitting TRBD1. This CDR3 is built from 13 residues. J lost 0 bases, V lost 9 bases, and 4 bases had no gene match. The V gene's germline CDR1 is SGHDN and CDR2 FVKESK. In nucleotides, the CDR3 is TGTGCCAGGCGGACAGGGCCCTCCTACGAGCAGTACTTC. Its translation: CARRTGPSYEQYF.

Ten or more counts support this clone. V usage is TRBV19 and J usage is TRBJ2-7, with D unresolved. Between the trimmed V and J ends, which lost 5 bases and 6 bases, there was a span of 14 bases. Germline V gene data show CDR1 as LNHDA and CDR2 as SQIVND (reference sequence). This CDR3 is built from 13 residues. CDR3 sequence: CASSQTDGFEQYF. The CDR3 DNA sequence: TGTGCCAGTAGTCAAACAGACGGTTTCGAGCAGTACTTC.

This clone came up a few times. V is TRBV15 and J is TRBJ2-5; TRBD1 matches at 8 bases. The DNA end lines up better with TRBJ2-7; the J call may be wrong. Per germline, CDR1 LNHNV and CDR2 YYDKDF (reference sequence). The CDR3 contains 14 residues. CDR3 DNA sequence: TGTGCCACCAGCAGCCAGGACAGGGTGAACGAGCAGTACTTC. Translation gives CATSSQDRVNEQYF.

In its sample, this clone was seen once. The rearrangement links TRBV7-2 to TRBJ2-7; 8 positions match TRBD1. J was trimmed by 0 bases and V by 0 bases; bases with no gene match: 4. CDR1 and CDR2 (germline): SGHTA, FQGNSA. The CDR3 runs to 16 residues. The CDR3 DNA reads TGTGCCAGCAGCTTAGCGCTGCAGGGGGCCTCCTACGAGCAGTACTTC. Amino acid sequence: CASSLALQGASYEQYF.

To note about this clone: A much larger clonotype is one base distant, so this may be a read error. The sample has other DNA sequences that encode this CDR3 too. This sequence joins TRBV30 and TRBJ2-3; 8 nucleotides match TRBD2. J was trimmed by 7 bases and V by 5 bases; bases with no gene match: 11. Germline CDR1 is GTSNPN and CDR2 is SVGIG (reference sequence). The CDR3 length is 14 residues. The CDR3 DNA is TGTGCCTGGGGTAGCGGGACCGTTTCCTATACGCAGTATTTT. This translates into CAWGSGTVSYTQYF.

This clone has just a few counts. This chain links TRBV7-8 with TRBJ2-1; 12 bases agree with TRBD2. The CDR3 sequence is 15 residues long. V was clipped by 4 bases and J by 6 bases; unmatched bases: 4. Germline loops: CDR1 SGHVS, CDR2 FQNEAQ. CDR3 loop: CASSSLAGGGNEQFF. CDR3 nucleotide sequence: TGTGCCAGCAGCTCACTAGCGGGAGGCGGCAATGAGCAGTTCTTC.